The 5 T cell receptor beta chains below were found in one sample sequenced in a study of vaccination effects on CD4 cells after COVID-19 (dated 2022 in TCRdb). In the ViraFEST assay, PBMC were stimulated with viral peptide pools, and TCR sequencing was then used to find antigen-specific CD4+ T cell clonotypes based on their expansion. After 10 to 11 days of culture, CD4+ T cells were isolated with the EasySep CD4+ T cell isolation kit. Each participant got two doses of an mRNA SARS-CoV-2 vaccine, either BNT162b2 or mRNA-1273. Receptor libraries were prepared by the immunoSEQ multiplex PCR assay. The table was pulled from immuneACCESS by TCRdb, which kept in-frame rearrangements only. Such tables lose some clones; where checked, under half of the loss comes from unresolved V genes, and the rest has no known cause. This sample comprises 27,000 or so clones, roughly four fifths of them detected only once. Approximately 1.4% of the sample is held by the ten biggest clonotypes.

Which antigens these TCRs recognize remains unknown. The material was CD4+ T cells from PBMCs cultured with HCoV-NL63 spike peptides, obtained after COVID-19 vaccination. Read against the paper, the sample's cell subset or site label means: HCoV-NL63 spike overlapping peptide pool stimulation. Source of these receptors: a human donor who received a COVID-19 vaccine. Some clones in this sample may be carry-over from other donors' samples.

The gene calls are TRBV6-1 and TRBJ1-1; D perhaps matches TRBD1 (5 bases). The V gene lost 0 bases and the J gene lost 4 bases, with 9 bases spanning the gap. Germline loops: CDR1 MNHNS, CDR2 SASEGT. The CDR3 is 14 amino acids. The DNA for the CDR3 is TGTGCCAGCAGTGAAGCGAGGAGGGGCACTGAAGCTTTCTTT. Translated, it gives CASSEARRGTEAFF.

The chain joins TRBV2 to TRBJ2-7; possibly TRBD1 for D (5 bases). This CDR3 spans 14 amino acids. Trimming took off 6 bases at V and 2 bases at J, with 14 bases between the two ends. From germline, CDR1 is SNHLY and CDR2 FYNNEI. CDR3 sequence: CASSGLGDAYEQYV. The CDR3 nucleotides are TGTGCCAGCAGCGGATTAGGGGATGCCTACGAGCAGTACGTC.

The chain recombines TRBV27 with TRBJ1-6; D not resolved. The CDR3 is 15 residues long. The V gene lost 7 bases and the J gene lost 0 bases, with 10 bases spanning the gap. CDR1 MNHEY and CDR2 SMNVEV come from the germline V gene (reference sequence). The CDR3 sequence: CASMTAGSYNSPLHF. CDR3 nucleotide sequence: TGTGCCAGCATGACGGCAGGCTCCTATAATTCACCCCTCCACTTT.

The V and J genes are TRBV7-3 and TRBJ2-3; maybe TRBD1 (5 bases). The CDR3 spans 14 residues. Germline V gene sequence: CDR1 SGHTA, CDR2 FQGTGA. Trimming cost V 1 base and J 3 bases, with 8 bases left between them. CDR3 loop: CASSLKGSTDTQYF. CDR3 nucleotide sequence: TGTGCCAGCAGCTTAAAGGGGTCGACAGATACGCAGTATTTT.

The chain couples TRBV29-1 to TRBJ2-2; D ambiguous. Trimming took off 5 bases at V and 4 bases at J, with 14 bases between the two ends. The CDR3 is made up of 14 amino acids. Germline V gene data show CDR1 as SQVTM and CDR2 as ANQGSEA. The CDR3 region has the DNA TGCAGCGTTCGTGAGGTGCTGACCACCGGGGAGCTGTTTTTT. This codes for CSVREVLTTGELFF.